The 31 T cell receptor beta chains given below trace back to one sample, sequenced in a study of T cell responses to AZD1222 COVID-19 vaccine. The protocol was immunoSEQ multiplex PCR, while the TCRdb copy is restricted to in-frame clones and leaves out a portion. Of 100,000 to 150,000 clones detected, around 90% appear once; the ten largest clones hold approximately 6%. Sequenced here: peripheral blood, sampled on day 0 of AZD1222 vaccination. These receptors were taken from an adult in good health.

The V gene is TRBV3-1 (or the pseudogene TRBV3-2), the J gene TRBJ1-3; D remains ambiguous. The CDR3 runs to 14 residues. V lost 1 base, J lost 4 bases, and 8 bases lay in between. Germline V gene data show CDR1 as LGHDT and CDR2 as YNNKEL (reference sequence). This CDR3 is CASSQGSKGNTIYF. Written as DNA, the CDR3 is TGTGCCAGCAGCCAAGGGAGTAAGGGAAACACCATATATTTT.

The J gene is TRBJ1-1, the V gene TRBV5-1, with a possible D match to TRBD1 (5 bases). Trimming took 3 bases from V and 11 from J, leaving 11 bases between them. The CDR3 length is 11 residues. Germline V CDR1 and CDR2: SGHRS, YFSETQ. CDR3 in DNA: TGCGCCAGCAGCTCCGACAGAAGGGCTTTCTTT. Translating it yields CASSSDRRAFF.

The rearrangement joins TRBV30 to TRBJ1-1, with a tentative D call TRBD1 (6 bases). Germline CDR1 reads GTSNPN; CDR2 reads SVGIG (reference sequence). The CDR3 spans 12 residues. V shed 5 bases and J shed 11 bases, with 18 bases lying between them. The CDR3 coding sequence is TGTGCCTGGTCCTGGGGGCCGCTCTTTGCTTTCTTT. It specifies CAWSWGPLFAFF.

The V and J genes are TRBV4-1 and TRBJ2-1, with TRBD2 identical over 8 bases. Looked up from germline, CDR1 is MGHRA and CDR2 is YSYEKL. After removal of 5 bases from V and 6 bases from J, the junction contained 6 bases not matched to a gene. CDR3 size: 14 residues. The CDR3, as DNA: TGCGCCAGCAGCGGGACTAGGGCCCTCAATGAGCAGTTCTTC. Encoded protein: CASSGTRALNEQFF.

This clone has just one count. The chain employs TRBV4-2 and TRBJ1-3; TRBD1 agrees at 7 bases. Per germline, CDR1 LGHNA and CDR2 YNFKEQ. The CDR3 contains 16 residues. With 0 bases clipped from V and 5 bases from J, the junction kept 7 bases outside the gene matches. CDR3 sequence (DNA): TGTGCCAGCAGCCAAGATGCGGGACAGACCAGAAACACCATATATTTT. It specifies CASSQDAGQTRNTIYF.

This clone appeared a few times. The chain uses TRBV11-3 and TRBJ2-3, with 7 bases that match TRBD2. The V segment lost 5 bases and the J segment 2 bases; nucleotides outside the gene matches: 4. CDR3 length: 14 residues. Germline V gene sequence: CDR1 SGHNT, CDR2 YENEEA. The CDR3 nucleotides are TGTGCCAGCAGCCCGCGGGGGACCACAGATACGCAGTATTTT. Encoded protein: CASSPRGTTDTQYF.

The genes are TRBV4-3 and TRBJ2-6; D gene uncertain. CDR1 is LGHNA and CDR2 is YSLEER in the germline V gene. V shed 2 bases and J shed 0 bases, with 11 bases lying between them. CDR3 length: 17 residues. The DNA of the CDR3 is TGCGCCAGCAGCCAAACACCCTCCTACTCTGGGGCCAACGTCCTGACTTTC. It yields the protein CASSQTPSYSGANVLTF.

The V and J genes are TRBV13 and TRBJ1-5; maybe TRBD1 (6 bases). Per the germline V gene, CDR1 is PRHDT and CDR2 is FYEKMQ (reference sequence). The CDR3 sequence is 16 residues long. Trimming removed 5 bases from V and 2 bases from J, with 16 bases in between. The CDR3 is CASSRLREGGNQPQHF. CDR3 sequence (DNA): TGTGCCAGCAGCCGACTAAGGGAGGGGGGCAATCAGCCCCAGCATTTT.

The rearrangement uses TRBV5-5 and TRBJ2-1, with a tentative D call TRBD2 (5 bases). Trimming left V 4 bases short and J 1 base short, with 15 bases between. This CDR3 comprises 16 residues. Germline assignment: CDR1 SGHKS and CDR2 YYEKEE (reference sequence). In nucleotides, the CDR3 is TGTGCCAGCAGCGCCTCCCTATCGGGGTCCTACAATGAGCAGTTCTTC. Translation: CASSASLSGSYNEQFF.

The V gene is TRBV19, the J gene TRBJ2-3; tentatively, D is TRBD1 (5 bases). The V and J ends lost 3 bases and 2 bases respectively, with 15 bases between them. CDR3 length equals 16 residues. Germline V CDR1 and CDR2: LNHDA, SQIVND (reference sequence). The CDR3 region is CASSMRQKKFTDTQYF. The CDR3 coding sequence is TGTGCCAGTAGTATGAGACAGAAGAAATTCACAGATACGCAGTATTTT.

The chain uses TRBV30 and TRBJ2-1; no definite D call. The CDR3 runs to 11 residues. From germline, CDR1 is GTSNPN and CDR2 SVGIG (reference sequence). Trimming pared 3 bases from V and 4 bases from J, leaving 4 bases between. The CDR3 here is CAWSLYNEQFF. The CDR3 DNA sequence: TGTGCCTGGAGCCTTTACAATGAGCAGTTCTTC.

V and J are TRBV20-1 and TRBJ1-4, with unresolved D. CDR3 size: 10 residues. Germline V gene sequence: CDR1 DFQATT, CDR2 SNEGSKA (reference sequence). V was pared by 7 bases and J by 8 bases, with 8 bases between. DNA of the CDR3: TGCAGTGTCAGTGGGGAAAAACTGTTTTTT. This translates into CSVSGEKLFF.

This chain connects TRBV19 to TRBJ2-1; TRBD1 agrees at 7 bases. This CDR3 spans 13 amino acids. The V segment lost 2 bases and the J segment 7 bases; nucleotides outside the gene matches: 2. The V gene's germline CDR1 is LNHDA and CDR2 SQIVND (reference sequence). CDR3 loop: CASSITRGNEQFF. Here the CDR3 DNA reads TGTGCCAGTAGTATAACCAGGGGGAATGAGCAGTTCTTC. Based on the CDR3 plus reference TRBV19 and TRBJ2-1, the full variable domain is DGGITQSPKYLFRKEGQNVTLSCEQNLNHDAMYWYRQDPGQGLRLIYYSQIVNDFQKGDIAEGYSVSREKKESFPLTVTSAQKNPTAFYLCASSITRGNEQFFGPGTRLTVL.

This clone showed up just once. A much larger clonotype is one base distant, so this may be a read error. The DNA for the CDR3 is TGCGCCAGCAGCCAAGACCCAGCGGTTTCTAAAGCTTTCTTT. Its translation: CASSQDPAVSKAFF. This chain links TRBV4-3 with TRBJ1-1, with D uncertain. Germline CDR1 reads LGHNA; CDR2 reads YSLEER. V was pared by 0 bases and J by 9 bases, with 14 bases between. This CDR3 has 14 residues.

V gene TRBV2 combines with J gene TRBJ1-2; TRBD1 is a possible D gene (5 bases). Looked up from germline, CDR1 is SNHLY and CDR2 is FYNNEI. This CDR3 has 13 amino acids. Trimming left V 4 bases short and J 0 bases short, with 6 bases between. This CDR3 reads CASSAGPNYGYTF. The CDR3 DNA follows: TGTGCCAGCAGTGCGGGACCTAACTATGGCTACACCTTC.

This chain uses TRBV5-8 with TRBJ1-5; D is perhaps TRBD1 (6 bases). V lost 5 bases and J 0 bases, leaving 15 bases between the germline ends. Germline V gene lookup returns CDR1 SGHTS and CDR2 YDEGEE. This CDR3 is 16 amino acids long. The DNA for the CDR3 is TGTGCCAGCAGACAACTGGGGGGCCTTAGCAATCAGCCCCAGCATTTT. Protein: CASRQLGGLSNQPQHF.

The chain joins TRBV3-1 (or the pseudogene TRBV3-2) to TRBJ1-2; TRBD1 agrees at 9 bases. V shed 1 base and J 5 bases; nucleotides not matched to a gene: 8. The CDR3 loop spans 16 amino acids. Germline lookup yields CDR1 LGHDT and CDR2 YNNKEL (reference sequence). The CDR3: CASSQARTDRGYGYTF. CDR3 in DNA: TGTGCCAGCAGCCAAGCGAGGACTGACAGGGGGTATGGCTACACCTTC.

The J gene is TRBJ2-2, the V gene TRBV2; TRBD2 agrees at 10 bases. V shed 7 bases, J shed 4 bases, and the junction held 3 bases outside the gene matches. The CDR3 is made up of 14 amino acids. From germline, CDR1 is SNHLY and CDR2 FYNNEI. The CDR3 nucleotides are TGTGCCAGCATGAGCGGGGGGGCCACCGGGGAGCTGTTTTTT. It is translated as CASMSGGATGELFF.

The chain carries TRBV5-6 and TRBJ1-6; maybe TRBD1 (6 bases). The CDR3 length is 17 residues. Trimming removed 3 bases at V and 0 bases at J, with 13 bases between. CDR1 SGHDT and CDR2 YYEEEE come from the germline V gene. CDR3 loop: CASSSNRDSSYNSPLHF. The CDR3, as DNA: TGTGCCAGCAGCTCTAACAGGGATAGCTCCTATAATTCACCCCTCCACTTT.

The chain combines TRBV30 with TRBJ1-2; D not certain. The CDR3 runs to 13 residues. Trimming pared 4 bases from V and 6 bases from J, leaving 15 bases between. The germline gives CDR1 GTSNPN, CDR2 SVGIG (reference sequence). The CDR3 DNA reads TGTGCCTGGACCCCTCCCTGGCGCGATGGCTACACCTTC. Translation gives CAWTPPWRDGYTF.

This rearrangement joins TRBV25-1 to TRBJ2-1, with D tentatively TRBD2 (5 bases). The germline V gene encodes CDR1 MGHDK and CDR2 SYGVNS. The CDR3 contains 12 residues. V lost 5 bases, J lost 3 bases, and 5 bases lay in between. The CDR3 DNA sequence: TGTGCCAGCAGTCGGGACTACAATGAGCAGTTCTTC. It specifies CASSRDYNEQFF.

The chain joins TRBV6-4 to TRBJ2-2, with a tentative D call TRBD2 (5 bases). There are 13 residues in the CDR3. V was trimmed by 4 bases and J by 5 bases, leaving 8 bases between them. Germline values: CDR1 MRHNA, CDR2 SNTAGT. CDR3 bases: TGTGCCAGCAGTGTCGAGGGAACCGGGGAGCTGTTTTTT. Its protein is CASSVEGTGELFF.

The chain couples TRBV7-3 to TRBJ1-1; no reliable D call. V was shortened by 1 base and J by 1 base, with 7 bases between the two germline ends. This CDR3 contains 14 residues. Germline lookup yields CDR1 SGHTA and CDR2 FQGTGA. CDR3 DNA sequence: TGTGCCAGCAGCTTAAGTGGCAGGAACACTGAAGCTTTCTTT. Residues: CASSLSGRNTEAFF.

The CDR3 DNA reads TGTGCCAGCAGTTTCCGGGACCGACGATACGAGCAGTACTTC. This translates into CASSFRDRRYEQYF. The genes are TRBV5-4 and TRBJ2-7; D is possibly TRBD1 or TRBD2 (5 bases each). The V and J ends lost 5 bases and 4 bases respectively, with 16 bases between them. Germline V gives CDR1 SGHNT, CDR2 YYREEE (reference sequence). This CDR3 spans 14 amino acids.

This clone was observed a handful of times. The J gene is TRBJ1-3, the V gene TRBV4-3; D possibly corresponds to TRBD1 (5 bases). CDR1 and CDR2 from the germline V gene are LGHNA and YSLEER. The CDR3 sequence is 16 residues long. V was trimmed by 0 bases and J by 2 bases, leaving 11 bases between them. CDR3 nucleotides: TGCGCCAGCAGCCAAGATGGCCGGGACCCTGGAAACACCATATATTTT. Translating it yields CASSQDGRDPGNTIYF.

Comment on this clone: The sample holds other DNA sequences that translate to the same CDR3. The gene calls are TRBV5-1 and TRBJ2-5; D is possibly TRBD2 (6 bases). Between the trimmed V and J ends, which lost 2 bases and 3 bases, there was a span of 8 bases. The germline gives CDR1 SGHRS, CDR2 YFSETQ. The CDR3 loop spans 13 amino acids. CDR3 loop: CASSFSGEETQYF. CDR3 in DNA: TGCGCCAGCAGCTTTTCGGGAGAAGAGACCCAGTACTTC.

The V call is TRBV14, the J call TRBJ1-2, with D uncertain. CDR3 size: 12 residues. V was clipped by 6 bases and J by 4 bases, with 9 bases between them. Looked up from germline, CDR1 is SGHDN and CDR2 is FVKESK. For the CDR3, the DNA is TGTGCCAGCAGTTTTGGTGGCTATGGCTACACCTTC. Translation: CASSFGGYGYTF.

This clone was recorded a few times. CDR3 region: CASSPSGGVGEKLFF. For the CDR3, the DNA is TGTGCCAGCAGCCCCTCCGGGGGCGTGGGTGAAAAACTGTTTTTT. The chain is built from TRBV3-1 (or the pseudogene TRBV3-2) and TRBJ1-4, with TRBD1 as a possible D gene (6 bases). The V gene's germline CDR1 is LGHDT and CDR2 YNNKEL (reference sequence). V gave up 4 bases and J gave up 7 bases, with 16 bases separating them. The CDR3 runs 15 residues.

This chain uses TRBV7-2 with TRBJ1-1; D remains ambiguous. The length of the CDR3 is 15 residues. The germline V gene encodes CDR1 SGHTA and CDR2 FQGNSA. V gave up 3 bases and J gave up 1 base, with 12 bases separating them. CDR3: CASSLDSAGNTEAFF. The CDR3 nucleotides read TGTGCCAGCAGCTTGGACTCAGCAGGGAACACTGAAGCTTTCTTT.

The chain recombines TRBV11-2 with TRBJ1-6, with TRBD1 matching over 7 bases. J gave up 3 bases and V 5 bases, and 4 bases lay outside the gene matches. CDR1 and CDR2 from the germline V gene are SGHAT and FQNNGV. This CDR3 comprises 15 residues. In DNA form, the CDR3 reads TGTGCCAGCAGCCCCGGGACAGTCTATAATTCACCCCTCCACTTT. This codes for CASSPGTVYNSPLHF.

The chain uses TRBV6-5 and TRBJ1-1; D unresolved. In germline, CDR1 is MNHEY, CDR2 SVGAGI. Trimming removed 2 bases from V and 2 bases from J, with 6 bases in between. CDR3 length equals 13 residues. Here the CDR3 DNA reads TGTGCCAGCAGTTACGTCTTAAACACTGAAGCTTTCTTT. This encodes CASSYVLNTEAFF.